The rows below give T cell receptor beta chains drawn from one sample of a study of OX40 agonist ivuxolimab in advanced cancers. Libraries were prepared by immunoSEQ multiplex PCR; TCRdb keeps only in-frame clonotypes and omits some of them. This sample carries about 58,000 clones, over 65% of them seen once, and the ten largest clones take 3.1%. The source was CD4+ or CD8+ T cells sorted from blood, collected in a trial of the OX40 agonist ivuxolimab. The source of these receptors is an adult with an advanced solid tumor such as melanoma, head and neck, liver or kidney cancer. Each CDR3 is given with its conserved first and last residue. D genes are given only for firm matches. Clone size, where shown, is once, few, many, or a class for clones that have expanded.

J: TRBJ1-2
D: -
length: 14
V: TRBV21-1
size: -
DNA: TGTGCCAGCCCCCTGGGGGGTGTTGGCTATGGCTACACCTTC
CDR3: CASPLGGVGYGYTF

J: TRBJ1-5
D: TRBD1
length: 14
V: TRBV7-2
size: few
DNA: TGTGCCAGCAGGGCGGACAGGGACAATCAGCCCCAGCATTTT
CDR3: CASRADRDNQPQHF

J: TRBJ1-1
D: -
length: 13
V: TRBV5-1
size: -
DNA: TGCGCCAGCAGCGAGGAAGGACAGTTTGAAGCTTTCTTT
CDR3: CASSEEGQFEAFF

J: TRBJ2-4
D: -
length: 12
V: TRBV7-2
size: -
DNA: TGTGCCAGCAGCCCATTTGGGGACATTCAGTACTTC
CDR3: CASSPFGDIQYF

J: TRBJ1-2
D: -
length: 15
V: TRBV4-3
size: -
DNA: TGCGCCAGCAGCCAAGATCCCAAGGCGAACTATGGCTACACCTTC
CDR3: CASSQDPKANYGYTF

J: TRBJ2-3
D: TRBD2
length: 17
V: TRBV7-3
size: -
DNA: TGTGCCAGCAGCTTAATGGGACTAGCCGGTAGCACAGATACGCAGTATTTT
CDR3: CASSLMGLAGSTDTQYF

J: TRBJ2-3
D: TRBD1
length: 14
V: TRBV19
size: -
DNA: TGTGCCAGTAGTATCGGACAGGGGACAGATACGCAGTATTTT
CDR3: CASSIGQGTDTQYF

J: TRBJ1-5
D: -
length: 17
V: TRBV7-2
size: few
DNA: TGTGCCAGCAGCTTAGAAGTTTGGGGCAGGGGCAATCAGCCCCAGCATTTT
CDR3: CASSLEVWGRGNQPQHF

J: TRBJ1-4
D: TRBD1
length: 15
V: TRBV6-1
size: -
DNA: TGTGCCAGCAGTGGAACCGGGACAGGGGGTGAAAAACTGTTTTTT
CDR3: CASSGTGTGGEKLFF

J: TRBJ2-6
D: TRBD1
length: 16
V: TRBV5-1
size: -
DNA: TGCGCCAGCAGCTACTCCAGGGGGCCAGGGGCCAACGTCCTGACTTTC
CDR3: CASSYSRGPGANVLTF

J: TRBJ2-7
D: -
length: 20
V: TRBV7-7
size: -
DNA: TGTGCTAGCAGCTTAATCCAGGGGCCCCCAGAATTATCGTCTCCATACGAGCAGTACTTC
CDR3: CASSLIQGPPELSSPYEQYF

J: TRBJ1-5
D: -
length: 13
V: TRBV6-5
size: -
DNA: TGTGCCAGCAGTTACCGGAGGAATCAGCCCCAGCATTTT
CDR3: CASSYRRNQPQHF

J: TRBJ2-1
D: TRBD2
length: 15
V: TRBV15
size: -
DNA: TGTGCCACCAGCAGGACTAGCGGGGCCTACAATGAGCAGTTCTTC
CDR3: CATSRTSGAYNEQFF

J: TRBJ1-4
D: -
length: 15
V: TRBV6-5
size: once
DNA: TGTGCCAGCAGTTACTCGACAGAAGCTAGGGAAAAACTGTTTTTT
CDR3: CASSYSTEAREKLFF

J: TRBJ2-2
D: -
length: 15
V: TRBV7-2
size: -
DNA: TGTGCCAGCAGAAGTCCTCAGGGGTTCACCGGGGAGCTGTTTTTT
CDR3: CASRSPQGFTGELFF

J: TRBJ1-5
D: TRBD1
length: 16
V: TRBV7-8
size: -
DNA: TGTGCCAGCAGCCAAAGGACAGGGGGGAACAATCAGCCCCAGCATTTT
CDR3: CASSQRTGGNNQPQHF

J: TRBJ1-1
D: -
length: 13
V: TRBV15
size: -
DNA: TGTGCCACCAGCAGAGAAGTAGATACTGAAGCTTTCTTT
CDR3: CATSREVDTEAFF

J: TRBJ1-2
D: -
length: 13
V: TRBV5-6
size: -
DNA: TGTGCCAGCAGCTTGGAACGGACCTATGGCTACACCTTC
CDR3: CASSLERTYGYTF

J: TRBJ1-5
D: -
length: 15
V: TRBV12-2
size: -
DNA: TGTGCAAGTCGCTTAGCGCCAGGGAGGAATCAGCCCCAGCATTTT
CDR3: CASRLAPGRNQPQHF

J: TRBJ2-1
D: -
length: 14
V: TRBV6-5
size: once
DNA: TGTGCCAGCAGTTCATGGGGGGCCGACAATGAGCAGTTCTTC
CDR3: CASSSWGADNEQFF

J: TRBJ2-7
D: -
length: 16
V: TRBV7-2
size: once
DNA: TGTGCCAGCAGCCCACATAAGTCGGGGCGTGGCTACGAGCAGTACTTC
CDR3: CASSPHKSGRGYEQYF

J: TRBJ2-7
D: -
length: 12
V: TRBV28
size: -
DNA: TGTGCCAGCAGTTTATCCGTTAAAGCGCAGTACTTC
CDR3: CASSLSVKAQYF

J: TRBJ2-2
D: -
length: 17
V: TRBV5-4
size: -
DNA: TGTGCCAGCAGCTTGTCTTTGCGCGGGGCGAACACCGGGGAGCTGTTTTTT
CDR3: CASSLSLRGANTGELFF

J: TRBJ2-7
D: TRBD1
length: 14
V: TRBV7-8
size: -
DNA: TGTGCCAGCAGCGTAGACAGGGTGGCCTACGAGCAGTACTTC
CDR3: CASSVDRVAYEQYF

J: TRBJ2-4
D: TRBD2
length: 14
V: TRBV6-1
size: -
DNA: TGTGCCAGCAGCGGTACGCTCGGGGGGAACATTCAGTACTTC
CDR3: CASSGTLGGNIQYF

J: TRBJ2-7
D: -
length: 13
V: TRBV5-1
size: once
DNA: TGCGCCAGCAGTTCCCCCAGCTCCTACGAGCAGTACTTC
CDR3: CASSSPSSYEQYF